This T cell receptor beta chain is from a study of blood T cells in healthy people across ages. Study summary: About one barcoded beta molecule per two T cells was captured by template switching.

A second PCR, run for about 6 to 11 cycles, used a sample-barcoded 5' primer plus a J-beta primer mix. A tag from a template-switch adaptor with 12 random nucleotides marked each cDNA molecule. TCRdb re-called the 5' RACE reads through MiXCR, storing one row per CDR3 protein. The sample includes roughly 1.5 million distinct CDR3 sequences, approximately 42% of them seen just once. V shed 0 bases and J shed 5 bases, with 10 bases lying between them. The germline CDR1 and CDR2 sequences are DFQATT and SNEGSKA (reference sequence). The CDR3 length is 13 residues. The source is a young woman in good health. The chain has TRBV20-1 and TRBJ2-5; D is ambiguous. The sample was blood. The CDR3 sequence: CSAREPRRETQYF. In DNA, the CDR3 is TGCAGTGCTAGAGAGCCTAGAAGGGAGACCCAGTACTTC.